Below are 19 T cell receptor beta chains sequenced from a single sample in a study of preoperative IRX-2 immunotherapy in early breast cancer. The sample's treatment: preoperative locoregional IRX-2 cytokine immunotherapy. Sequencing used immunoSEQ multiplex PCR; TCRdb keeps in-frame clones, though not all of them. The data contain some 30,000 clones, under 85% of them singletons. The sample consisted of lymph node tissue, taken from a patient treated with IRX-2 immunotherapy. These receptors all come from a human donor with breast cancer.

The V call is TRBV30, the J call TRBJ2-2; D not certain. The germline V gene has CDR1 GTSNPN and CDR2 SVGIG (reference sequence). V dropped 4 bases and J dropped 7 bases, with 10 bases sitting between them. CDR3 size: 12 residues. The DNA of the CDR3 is TGTGCCTGGACAGTCTCTTACGGGGAGCTGTTTTTT. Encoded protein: CAWTVSYGELFF.

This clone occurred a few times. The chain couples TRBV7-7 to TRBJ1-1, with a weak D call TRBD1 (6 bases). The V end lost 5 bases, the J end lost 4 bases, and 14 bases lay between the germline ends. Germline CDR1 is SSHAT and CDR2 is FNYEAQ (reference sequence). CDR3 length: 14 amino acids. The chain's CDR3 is CASSLTTGSTEAFF. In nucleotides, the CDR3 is TGTGCCAGCAGCCTAACAACAGGGAGCACTGAAGCTTTCTTT. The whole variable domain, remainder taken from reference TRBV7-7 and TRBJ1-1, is GAGVSQSPRYKVTKRGQDVTLRCDPISSHATLYWYQQALGQGPEFLTYFNYEAQPDKSGLPSDRFSAERPEGSISTLTIQRTEQRDSAMYRCASSLTTGSTEAFFGQGTRLTVV.

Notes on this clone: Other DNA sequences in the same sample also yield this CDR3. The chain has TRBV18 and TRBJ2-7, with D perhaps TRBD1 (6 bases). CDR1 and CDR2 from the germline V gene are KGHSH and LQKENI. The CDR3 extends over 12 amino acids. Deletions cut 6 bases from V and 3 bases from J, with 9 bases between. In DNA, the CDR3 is TGTGCCAGCTCTCCGGACAGCTACGAGCAGTACTTC. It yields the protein CASSPDSYEQYF. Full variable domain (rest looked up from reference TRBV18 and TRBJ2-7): NAGVMQNPRHLVRRRGQEARLRCSPMKGHSHVYWYRQLPEEGLKFMVYLQKENIIDESGMPKERFSAEFPKEGPSILRIQQVVRGDSAAYFCASSPDSYEQYFGPGTRLTVT.

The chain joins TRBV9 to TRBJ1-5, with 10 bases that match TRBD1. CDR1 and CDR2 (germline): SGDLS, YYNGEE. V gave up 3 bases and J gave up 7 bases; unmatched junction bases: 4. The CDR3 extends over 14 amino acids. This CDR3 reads CASSETGGWQPQHF. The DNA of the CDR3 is TGTGCCAGCAGCGAGACAGGGGGCTGGCAGCCCCAGCATTTT.

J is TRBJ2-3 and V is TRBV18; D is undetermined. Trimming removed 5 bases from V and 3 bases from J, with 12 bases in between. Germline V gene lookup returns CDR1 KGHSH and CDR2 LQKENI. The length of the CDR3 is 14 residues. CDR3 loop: CASSAPSGTDTQYF. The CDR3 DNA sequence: TGTGCCAGCTCAGCTCCGTCCGGGACAGATACGCAGTATTTT. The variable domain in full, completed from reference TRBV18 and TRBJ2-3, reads NAGVMQNPRHLVRRRGQEARLRCSPMKGHSHVYWYRQLPEEGLKFMVYLQKENIIDESGMPKERFSAEFPKEGPSILRIQQVVRGDSAAYFCASSAPSGTDTQYFGPGTRLTVL.

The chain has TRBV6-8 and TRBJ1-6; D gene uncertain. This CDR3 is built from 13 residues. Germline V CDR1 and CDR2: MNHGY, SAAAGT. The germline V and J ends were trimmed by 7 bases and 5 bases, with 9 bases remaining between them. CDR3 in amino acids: CASTYRDNSPLHF. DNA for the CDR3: TGTGCCAGCACGTACAGAGATAATTCACCCCTCCACTTT.

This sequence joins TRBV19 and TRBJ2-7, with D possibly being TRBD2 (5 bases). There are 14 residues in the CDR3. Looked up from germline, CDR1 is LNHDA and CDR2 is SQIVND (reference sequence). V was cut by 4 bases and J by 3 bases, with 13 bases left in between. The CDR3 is CASSTTPTSYEQYF. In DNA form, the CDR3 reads TGTGCCAGTAGTACCACGCCCACTAGCTACGAGCAGTACTTC.

CDR3 nucleotides: TGTGCCATCCGAGGACGTGTTAGCAATCAGCCCCAGCATTTT. Encoded protein: CAIRGRVSNQPQHF. This chain links TRBV6-8 with TRBJ1-5; no firm D call. The CDR3 is 14 residues long. The germline V and J ends were trimmed by 10 bases and 0 bases, with 13 bases remaining between them. Germline assignment: CDR1 MNHGY and CDR2 SAAAGT.

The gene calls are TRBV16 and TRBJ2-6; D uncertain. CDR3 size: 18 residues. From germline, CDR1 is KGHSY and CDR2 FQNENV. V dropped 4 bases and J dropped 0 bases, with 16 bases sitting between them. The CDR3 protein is CASSRRQGRSSGANVLTF. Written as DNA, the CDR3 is TGTGCCAGCAGCCGTCGACAAGGAAGAAGCTCTGGGGCCAACGTCCTGACTTTC.

As DNA, the CDR3 is TGTGCCAGCAGCCAGAAGAGGGGGATAGCTAGGGGCACTGAAGCTTTCTTT. As protein: CASSQKRGIARGTEAFF. V usage is TRBV14 and J usage is TRBJ1-1, with D possibly TRBD1 on 6 matching bases. V lost 3 bases and J 4 bases, leaving 21 bases between the germline ends. Germline V CDR1 and CDR2: SGHDN, FVKESK. CDR3 size: 17 residues. The full variable domain, rest sourced from reference TRBV14 and TRBJ1-1, is EAGVTQFPSHSVIEKGQTVTLRCDPISGHDNLYWYRRVMGKEIKFLLHFVKESKQDESGMPNNRFLAERTGGTYSTLKVQPAELEDSGVYFCASSQKRGIARGTEAFFGQGTRLTVV.

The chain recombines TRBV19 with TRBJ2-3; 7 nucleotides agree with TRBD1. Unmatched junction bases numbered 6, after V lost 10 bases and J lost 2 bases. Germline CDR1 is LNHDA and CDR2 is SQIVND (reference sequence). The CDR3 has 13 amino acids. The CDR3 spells CATRQGPTDTQYF. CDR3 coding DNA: TGTGCCACTAGACAGGGCCCCACAGATACGCAGTATTTT.

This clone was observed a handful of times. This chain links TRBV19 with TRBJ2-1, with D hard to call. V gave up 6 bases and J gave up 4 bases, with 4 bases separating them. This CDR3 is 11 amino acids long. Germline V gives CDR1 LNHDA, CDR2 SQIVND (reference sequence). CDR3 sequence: CASRHYNEQFF. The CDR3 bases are TGTGCCAGTAGGCATTACAATGAGCAGTTCTTC.

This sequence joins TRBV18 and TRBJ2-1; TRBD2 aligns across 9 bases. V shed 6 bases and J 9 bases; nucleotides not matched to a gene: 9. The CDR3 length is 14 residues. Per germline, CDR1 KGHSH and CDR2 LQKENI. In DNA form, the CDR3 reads TGTGCCAGCTCGAACAGCGGGAGGCTGGGTGAGCAGTTCTTC. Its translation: CASSNSGRLGEQFF. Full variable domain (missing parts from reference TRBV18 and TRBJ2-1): NAGVMQNPRHLVRRRGQEARLRCSPMKGHSHVYWYRQLPEEGLKFMVYLQKENIIDESGMPKERFSAEFPKEGPSILRIQQVVRGDSAAYFCASSNSGRLGEQFFGPGTRLTVL.

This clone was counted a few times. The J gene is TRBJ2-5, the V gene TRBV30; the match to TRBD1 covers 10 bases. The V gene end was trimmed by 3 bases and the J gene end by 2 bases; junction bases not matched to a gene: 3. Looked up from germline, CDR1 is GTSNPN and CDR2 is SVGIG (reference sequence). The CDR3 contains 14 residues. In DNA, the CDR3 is TGTGCCTGGAGCAAGGACAGGGGGCAAGAGACCCAGTACTTC. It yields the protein CAWSKDRGQETQYF.

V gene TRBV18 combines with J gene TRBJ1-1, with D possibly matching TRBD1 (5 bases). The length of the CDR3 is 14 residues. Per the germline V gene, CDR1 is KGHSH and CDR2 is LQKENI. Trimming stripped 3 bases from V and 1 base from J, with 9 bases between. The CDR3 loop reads CASSPDTANTEAFF. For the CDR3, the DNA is TGTGCCAGCTCACCGGACACCGCGAACACTGAAGCTTTCTTT. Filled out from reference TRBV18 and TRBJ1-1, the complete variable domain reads NAGVMQNPRHLVRRRGQEARLRCSPMKGHSHVYWYRQLPEEGLKFMVYLQKENIIDESGMPKERFSAEFPKEGPSILRIQQVVRGDSAAYFCASSPDTANTEAFFGQGTRLTVV.

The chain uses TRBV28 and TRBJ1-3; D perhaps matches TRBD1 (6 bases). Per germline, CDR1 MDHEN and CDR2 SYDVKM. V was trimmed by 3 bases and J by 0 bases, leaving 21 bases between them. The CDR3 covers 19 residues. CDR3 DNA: TGTGCCAGCAGTTTCACCAAGGGACAAGCCTCCTTCTCTGGAAACACCATATATTTT. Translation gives CASSFTKGQASFSGNTIYF.

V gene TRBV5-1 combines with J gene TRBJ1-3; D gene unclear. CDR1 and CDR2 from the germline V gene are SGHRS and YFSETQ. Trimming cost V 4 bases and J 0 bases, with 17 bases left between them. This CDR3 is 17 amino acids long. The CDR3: CASSQRVVGSSGNTIYF. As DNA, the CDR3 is TGCGCCAGCAGCCAGAGAGTGGTTGGGAGCTCTGGAAACACCATATATTTT.

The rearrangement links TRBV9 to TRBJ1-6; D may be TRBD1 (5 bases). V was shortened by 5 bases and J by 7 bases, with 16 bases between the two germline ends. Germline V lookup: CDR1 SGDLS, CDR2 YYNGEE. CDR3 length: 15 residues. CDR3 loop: CASSVGRVRNSPLHF. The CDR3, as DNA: TGTGCCAGCAGTGTCGGCAGGGTGCGGAATTCACCCCTCCACTTT.

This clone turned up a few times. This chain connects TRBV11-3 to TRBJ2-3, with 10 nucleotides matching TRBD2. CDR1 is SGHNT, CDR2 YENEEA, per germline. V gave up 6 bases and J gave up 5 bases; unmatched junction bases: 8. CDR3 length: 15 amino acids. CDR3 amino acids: CASRLLAGAIDTQYF. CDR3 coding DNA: TGTGCCAGCAGACTTCTAGCGGGGGCAATAGATACGCAGTATTTT.